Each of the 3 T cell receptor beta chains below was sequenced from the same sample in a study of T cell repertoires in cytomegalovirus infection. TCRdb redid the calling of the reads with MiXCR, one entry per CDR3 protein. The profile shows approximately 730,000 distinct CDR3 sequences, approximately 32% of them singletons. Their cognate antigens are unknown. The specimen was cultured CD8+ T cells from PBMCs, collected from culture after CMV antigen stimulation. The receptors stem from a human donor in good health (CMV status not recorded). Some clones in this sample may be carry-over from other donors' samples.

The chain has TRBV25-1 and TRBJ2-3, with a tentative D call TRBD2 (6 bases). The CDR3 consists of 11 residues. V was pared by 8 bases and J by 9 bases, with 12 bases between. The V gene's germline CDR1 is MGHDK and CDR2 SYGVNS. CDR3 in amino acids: CASRAEGTQYF. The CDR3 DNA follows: TGTGCCAGCCGGGCGGAGGGGACGCAGTATTTT. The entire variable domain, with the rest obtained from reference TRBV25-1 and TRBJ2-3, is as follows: EADIYQTPRYLVIGTGKKITLECSQTMGHDKMYWYQQDPGMELHLIHYSYGVNSTEKGDLSSESTVSRIRTEHFPLTLESARPSHTSQYLCASRAEGTQYFGPGTRLTVL.

CDR3 DNA sequence: TGTGCCAGCAGTTACCTTGCAGGGGGAGGCTATGGCTACACCTTC. As protein: CASSYLAGGGYGYTF. The chain uses TRBV6-5 and TRBJ1-2; TRBD1 aligns across 7 bases. Germline CDR1 reads MNHEY; CDR2 reads SVGAGI. The CDR3 loop spans 15 amino acids. Unmatched junction bases numbered 7, after V lost 2 bases and J lost 4 bases.

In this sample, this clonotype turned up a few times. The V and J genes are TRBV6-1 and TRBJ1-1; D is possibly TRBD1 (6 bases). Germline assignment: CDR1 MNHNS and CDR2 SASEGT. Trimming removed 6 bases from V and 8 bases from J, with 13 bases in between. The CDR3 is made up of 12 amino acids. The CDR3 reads CASRRGAWEAFF. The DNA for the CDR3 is TGTGCCAGCAGGCGGGGGGCGTGGGAAGCTTTCTTT.